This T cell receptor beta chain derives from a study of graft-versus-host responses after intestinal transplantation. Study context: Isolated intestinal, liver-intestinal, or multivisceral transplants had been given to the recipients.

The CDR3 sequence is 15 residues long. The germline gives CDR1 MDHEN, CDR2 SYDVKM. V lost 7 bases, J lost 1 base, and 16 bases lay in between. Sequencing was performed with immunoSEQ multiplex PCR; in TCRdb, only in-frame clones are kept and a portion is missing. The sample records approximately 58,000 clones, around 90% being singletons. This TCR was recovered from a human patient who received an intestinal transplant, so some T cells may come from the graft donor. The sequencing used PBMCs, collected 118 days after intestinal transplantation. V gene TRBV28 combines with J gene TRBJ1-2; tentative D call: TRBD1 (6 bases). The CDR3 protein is CASNEGDGYNYGYTF. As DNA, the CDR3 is TGTGCCAGCAATGAGGGGGACGGATATAACTATGGCTACACCTTC.